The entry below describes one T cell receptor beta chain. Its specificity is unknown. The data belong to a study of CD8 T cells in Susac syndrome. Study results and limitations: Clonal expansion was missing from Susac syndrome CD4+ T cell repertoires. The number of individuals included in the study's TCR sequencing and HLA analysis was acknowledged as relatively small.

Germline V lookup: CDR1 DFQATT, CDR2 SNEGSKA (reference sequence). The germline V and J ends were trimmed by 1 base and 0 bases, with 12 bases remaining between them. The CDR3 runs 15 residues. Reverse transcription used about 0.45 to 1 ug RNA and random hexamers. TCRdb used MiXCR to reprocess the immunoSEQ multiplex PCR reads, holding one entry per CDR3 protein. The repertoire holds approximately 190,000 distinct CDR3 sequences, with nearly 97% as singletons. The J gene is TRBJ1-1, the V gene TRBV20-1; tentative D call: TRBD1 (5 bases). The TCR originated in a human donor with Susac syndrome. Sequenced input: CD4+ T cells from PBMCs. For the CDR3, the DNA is TGCAGTGCTAGAGCCACCGGGACGGTGAACACTGAAGCTTTCTTT. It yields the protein CSARATGTVNTEAFF.